Shown below are 15 T cell receptor beta chains from a single sample sequenced in a study of cytomegalovirus exposure and HLA in healthy donors (dated by TCRdb to about 2017). The method was the immunoSEQ multiplex PCR assay. The multiplex PCR relied on a mix of 60 forward primers for TCR Vbeta segments and 13 reverse primers for TCR Jbeta segments. Held by TCRdb, this immuneACCESS table contains in-frame sequences only and omits some clones. Under half of the omission traces to an unresolved V gene where checked; the cause of the rest is unknown. Here the sample has under 200,000 clones; about 13% occur a single time. Of the sample, roughly 7.7% is held by the ten largest clones. The sample taken for sequencing was PBMCs. These receptors were taken from a middle-aged man in good health and CMV-seropositive.

The table lists this clone with a few counts. The gene calls are TRBV6-1 and TRBJ1-5; D remains ambiguous. There are 14 residues in the CDR3. The germline V gene has CDR1 MNHNS and CDR2 SASEGT. V gave up 8 bases and J gave up 0 bases, with 11 bases separating them. The CDR3 sequence is CASFPGDSNQPQHF. The DNA for the CDR3 is TGTGCCAGCTTCCCCGGGGATAGCAATCAGCCCCAGCATTTT.

The J gene is TRBJ1-4, the V gene TRBV27; D gene uncertain. The CDR3 loop spans 14 amino acids. Between the trimmed V and J ends, which lost 3 bases and 4 bases, there was a span of 9 bases. Germline loops: CDR1 MNHEY, CDR2 SMNVEV (reference sequence). This chain's CDR3 is CASSFSGGNEKLFF. In DNA, the CDR3 is TGTGCCAGCAGTTTTTCGGGTGGTAATGAAAAACTGTTTTTT.

This clone was detected only a few times. This chain joins TRBV5-6 and TRBJ1-1, with D maybe TRBD1 (6 bases). Germline V gene sequence: CDR1 SGHDT, CDR2 YYEEEE. Trimming took 4 bases from V and 0 from J, leaving 10 bases between them. The CDR3 extends over 14 amino acids. CDR3 sequence reads: CASSTDSLNTEAFF. CDR3 bases: TGTGCCAGCAGCACGGACAGCCTGAACACTGAAGCTTTCTTT.

V is TRBV7-2 and J is TRBJ2-3, with 7 bases identical to TRBD2. This CDR3 has 15 residues. J lost 4 bases, V lost 5 bases, and 9 bases had no gene match. Looked up from germline, CDR1 is SGHTA and CDR2 is FQGNSA. CDR3 in amino acids: CASSVSRRGADTQYF. The CDR3 bases are TGTGCCAGCAGCGTTTCCCGACGGGGGGCAGATACGCAGTATTTT.

This clone was detected only a few times. V is TRBV20-1 and J is TRBJ2-7; D gene uncertain. Germline CDR1 reads DFQATT; CDR2 reads SNEGSKA (reference sequence). CDR3 length: 11 residues. V was trimmed by 8 bases and J by 7 bases, leaving 15 bases between them. In DNA form, the CDR3 reads TGCAGTCGGTCAGGTGCTGTAGAGCAGTACGTC. Translating it yields CSRSGAVEQYV.

V gene TRBV7-6 combines with J gene TRBJ2-3; TRBD2 aligns across 10 bases. CDR1 and CDR2 from the germline V gene are SGHVS and FNYEAQ. CDR3 length equals 17 residues. V lost 5 bases and J lost 2; bases outside the gene matches: 10. Here the CDR3 reads CASSPGPTSGATDTQYF. CDR3 sequence (DNA): TGTGCCAGCAGCCCAGGTCCCACTAGCGGGGCCACAGATACGCAGTATTTT.

This clone was detected only a few times. The genes are TRBV29-1 and TRBJ1-2; 8 positions agree with TRBD1. J was trimmed by 8 bases and V by 6 bases; bases with no gene match: 5. This CDR3 is 11 amino acids long. CDR1 is SQVTM, CDR2 ANQGSEA, per germline. Here the CDR3 reads CSVHPGGGYTF. The CDR3 nucleotides are TGCAGCGTGCACCCAGGGGGCGGCTACACCTTC. The variable domain in full, with the rest retrieved from reference TRBV29-1 and TRBJ1-2, is SAVISQKPSRDICQRGTSLTIQCQVDSQVTMMFWYRQQPGQSLTLIATANQGSEATYESGFVIDKFPISRPNLTFSTLTVSNMSPEDSSIYLCSVHPGGGYTFGSGTRLTVV.

The chain has TRBV10-1 and TRBJ1-4; weak D call: TRBD1 (6 bases). V lost 5 bases to trimming and J lost 7 bases, with 17 bases between them. Germline CDR1 reads WNHNN; CDR2 reads SYGVQD (reference sequence). The CDR3 extends over 15 amino acids. CDR3 sequence (DNA): TGCGCCAGCAGTCTGGGTGCACAGGGCGGTGAAAAACTGTTTTTT. This codes for CASSLGAQGGEKLFF.

The chain employs TRBV6-5 and TRBJ1-4; 7 bases agree with TRBD1. The CDR3 consists of 14 residues. V gave up 5 bases and J gave up 8 bases; unmatched junction bases: 8. From germline, CDR1 is MNHEY and CDR2 SVGAGI. The CDR3 spells CASSIRGDEEKLFF. DNA for the CDR3: TGTGCCAGCAGTATCAGGGGGGACGAGGAAAAACTGTTTTTT.

This rearrangement joins TRBV5-5 to TRBJ2-3; 14 nucleotides match TRBD2. The V and J ends lost 3 bases and 4 bases, in that order; junction bases with no gene match: 10. CDR3 length equals 18 residues. Looked up from germline, CDR1 is SGHKS and CDR2 is YYEKEE (reference sequence). CDR3 nucleotides: TGTGCCAGCAGCTCTCGACTAGCGGGGGGGCAGAGGCCAGATACGCAGTATTTT. Amino acids: CASSSRLAGGQRPDTQYF. The full variable domain, rest sourced from reference TRBV5-5 and TRBJ2-3, is DAGVTQSPTHLIKTRGQQVTLRCSPISGHKSVSWYQQVLGQGPQFIFQYYEKEERGRGNFPDRFSARQFPNYSSELNVNALLLGDSALYLCASSSRLAGGQRPDTQYFGPGTRLTVL.

The chain employs TRBV7-2 and TRBJ1-5, with TRBD1 matching over 9 bases. This CDR3 region has 17 residues. CDR1 is SGHTA and CDR2 is FQGNSA in the germline V gene. V trimming: 4 bases; J trimming: 5 bases; junction bases outside the gene matches: 12. In DNA form, the CDR3 reads TGTGCCAGCAGCTCCCCGGGACAGGGCCTCAAATATCAGCCCCAGCATTTT. Protein sequence: CASSSPGQGLKYQPQHF. The full variable domain, its missing parts supplied by reference TRBV7-2 and TRBJ1-5, is GAGVSQSPSNKVTEKGKDVELRCDPISGHTALYWYRQSLGQGLEFLIYFQGNSAPDKSGLPSDRFSAERTGGSVSTLTIQRTQQEDSAVYLCASSSPGQGLKYQPQHFGDGTRLSIL.

This clone was detected a few times. In DNA, the CDR3 is TGTGCCAGCAGCCCTGACAGGGGCTGGGGCTACACCTTC. This gives the protein CASSPDRGWGYTF. The V gene is TRBV7-2, the J gene TRBJ1-2, with 8 bases identical to TRBD1. This CDR3 is built from 13 residues. V trimming: 5 bases; J trimming: 8 bases; junction bases outside the gene matches: 7. CDR1 and CDR2 from the germline V gene are SGHTA and FQGNSA.

The chain joins TRBV10-1 to TRBJ1-3; TRBD1 might be the D (5 bases). Trimming pared 6 bases from V and 3 bases from J, leaving 30 bases between. Germline CDR1 is WNHNN and CDR2 is SYGVQD (reference sequence). The CDR3 runs 20 residues. The CDR3 region is CASSPSGWRGPGSRGNTIYF. In DNA form, the CDR3 reads TGCGCCAGCAGCCCTTCTGGGTGGAGGGGCCCAGGAAGTCGTGGAAACACCATATATTTT.

This clone has only a few counts. The rearrangement uses TRBV7-8 and TRBJ2-3; 9 bases align to TRBD1. This CDR3 is built from 17 residues. J was trimmed by 6 bases and V by 3 bases; bases with no gene match: 13. Germline values: CDR1 SGHVS, CDR2 FQNEAQ. The CDR3 is CASSLGTGSSFADTQYF. Here the CDR3 DNA reads TGTGCCAGCAGCTTGGGGACAGGGTCTTCTTTCGCGGATACGCAGTATTTT. The full variable domain, completed using reference TRBV7-8 and TRBJ2-3, is GAGVSQSPRYKVAKRGQDVALRCDPISGHVSLFWYQQALGQGPEFLTYFQNEAQLDKSGLPSDRFFAERPEGSVSTLKIQRTQQEDSAVYLCASSLGTGSSFADTQYFGPGTRLTVL.

This sequence joins TRBV13 and TRBJ1-4; D unresolved. The CDR3 runs 14 residues. The V and J ends lost 3 bases and 4 bases respectively, with 9 bases between them. From germline, CDR1 is PRHDT and CDR2 FYEKMQ (reference sequence). CDR3 nucleotides: TGTGCCAGCAGCTTCAGACGGGGTAATGAAAAACTGTTTTTT. Translation gives CASSFRRGNEKLFF.